One and the same sample provided the 8 T cell receptor beta chains below, sequenced in a study of T cell repertoires in cytomegalovirus infection. Using its own MiXCR run on the reads, TCRdb lists one record per CDR3 protein. The table lists roughly 640,000 distinct CDR3 sequences, 24% of them singletons. The specimen sequenced was CD8+ T cells from PBMCs. The origin of the receptors is a human donor in good health (CMV status not recorded). Some clones in this sample may be carry-over from other donors' samples.

This clonotype was found many times. The chain joins TRBV12-3 or TRBV12-4 to TRBJ2-7; 7 bases fit TRBD1. V lost 5 bases, J lost 6 bases, and 4 bases stayed unmatched. The CDR3 sequence is 12 residues long. The CDR3 loop is CASSVTGSEQYF. Written as DNA, the CDR3 is TGTGCCAGCAGTGTGACAGGGAGCGAGCAGTACTTC.

The V and J genes are TRBV14 and TRBJ1-3; 7 nucleotides agree with TRBD1. CDR1 SGHDN and CDR2 FVKESK come from the germline V gene. The CDR3 is made up of 16 amino acids. Trimming cost V 4 bases and J 0 bases; bases outside gene matches: 6. CDR3 loop: CASSPSDRLSGNTIYF. CDR3 in DNA: TGTGCCAGCAGCCCTTCGGACAGGCTCTCTGGAAACACCATATATTTT.

This rearrangement joins TRBV5-4 to TRBJ2-5, with unresolved D. The germline V and J ends were trimmed by 1 base and 1 base, with 11 bases remaining between them. There are 15 residues in the CDR3. The germline V gene has CDR1 SGHNT and CDR2 YYREEE (reference sequence). CDR3: CASSLLSAFQETQYF. The CDR3 DNA reads as TGTGCCAGCAGCTTGTTGTCAGCCTTCCAAGAGACCCAGTACTTC.

This clonotype was picked up many times. The chain links TRBV28 to TRBJ2-1; tentatively, D is TRBD1 or TRBD2 (6 bases each). The ends were cut back, 4 bases at V and 7 bases at J, with 17 bases in the middle. Germline loops: CDR1 MDHEN, CDR2 SYDVKM. The CDR3 spans 15 residues. The DNA of the CDR3 is TGTGCCAGCAGTTCTCCCGGACGGAGGGGGAATGAGCAGTTCTTC. Translation: CASSSPGRRGNEQFF.

The V gene is TRBV12-3 or TRBV12-4, the J gene TRBJ2-1; 9 nucleotides line up with TRBD2. J gave up 0 bases and V 3 bases, and 12 bases lay outside the gene matches. The CDR3 has 19 residues. The CDR3 nucleotides read TGTGCCAGCAGTTTCGCGGTAGCGGGGGCCAAACCCTCCTACAATGAGCAGTTCTTC. Amino acids: CASSFAVAGAKPSYNEQFF.

The chain has TRBV5-5 and TRBJ2-4, with D tentatively TRBD1 (5 bases). Trimming left V 2 bases short and J 0 bases short, with 12 bases between. From germline, CDR1 is SGHKS and CDR2 YYEKEE (reference sequence). The CDR3 is 16 amino acids. CDR3: CASSFETALAKNIQYF. DNA for the CDR3: TGTGCCAGCAGCTTTGAGACAGCCTTAGCCAAAAACATTCAGTACTTC.

This clonotype was counted a few times. The chain carries TRBV20-1 and TRBJ1-2, with D unresolved. Trimming removed 3 bases at V and 7 bases at J, with 21 bases between. CDR1 is DFQATT and CDR2 is SNEGSKA in the germline V gene (reference sequence). The CDR3 spans 15 residues. CDR3: CSASIGEKRMGGYTF. The CDR3 DNA reads TGCAGTGCTAGCATTGGGGAGAAGAGAATGGGTGGCTACACCTTC.

V and J are TRBV6-5 and TRBJ2-1; 7 bases fit TRBD2. J was trimmed by 12 bases and V by 5 bases; bases with no gene match: 4. The CDR3 has 11 residues. CDR1 MNHEY and CDR2 SVGAGI come from the germline V gene. The chain's CDR3 is CASSRPSGQFF. DNA for the CDR3: TGTGCCAGCAGTAGACCTAGCGGGCAGTTCTTC.